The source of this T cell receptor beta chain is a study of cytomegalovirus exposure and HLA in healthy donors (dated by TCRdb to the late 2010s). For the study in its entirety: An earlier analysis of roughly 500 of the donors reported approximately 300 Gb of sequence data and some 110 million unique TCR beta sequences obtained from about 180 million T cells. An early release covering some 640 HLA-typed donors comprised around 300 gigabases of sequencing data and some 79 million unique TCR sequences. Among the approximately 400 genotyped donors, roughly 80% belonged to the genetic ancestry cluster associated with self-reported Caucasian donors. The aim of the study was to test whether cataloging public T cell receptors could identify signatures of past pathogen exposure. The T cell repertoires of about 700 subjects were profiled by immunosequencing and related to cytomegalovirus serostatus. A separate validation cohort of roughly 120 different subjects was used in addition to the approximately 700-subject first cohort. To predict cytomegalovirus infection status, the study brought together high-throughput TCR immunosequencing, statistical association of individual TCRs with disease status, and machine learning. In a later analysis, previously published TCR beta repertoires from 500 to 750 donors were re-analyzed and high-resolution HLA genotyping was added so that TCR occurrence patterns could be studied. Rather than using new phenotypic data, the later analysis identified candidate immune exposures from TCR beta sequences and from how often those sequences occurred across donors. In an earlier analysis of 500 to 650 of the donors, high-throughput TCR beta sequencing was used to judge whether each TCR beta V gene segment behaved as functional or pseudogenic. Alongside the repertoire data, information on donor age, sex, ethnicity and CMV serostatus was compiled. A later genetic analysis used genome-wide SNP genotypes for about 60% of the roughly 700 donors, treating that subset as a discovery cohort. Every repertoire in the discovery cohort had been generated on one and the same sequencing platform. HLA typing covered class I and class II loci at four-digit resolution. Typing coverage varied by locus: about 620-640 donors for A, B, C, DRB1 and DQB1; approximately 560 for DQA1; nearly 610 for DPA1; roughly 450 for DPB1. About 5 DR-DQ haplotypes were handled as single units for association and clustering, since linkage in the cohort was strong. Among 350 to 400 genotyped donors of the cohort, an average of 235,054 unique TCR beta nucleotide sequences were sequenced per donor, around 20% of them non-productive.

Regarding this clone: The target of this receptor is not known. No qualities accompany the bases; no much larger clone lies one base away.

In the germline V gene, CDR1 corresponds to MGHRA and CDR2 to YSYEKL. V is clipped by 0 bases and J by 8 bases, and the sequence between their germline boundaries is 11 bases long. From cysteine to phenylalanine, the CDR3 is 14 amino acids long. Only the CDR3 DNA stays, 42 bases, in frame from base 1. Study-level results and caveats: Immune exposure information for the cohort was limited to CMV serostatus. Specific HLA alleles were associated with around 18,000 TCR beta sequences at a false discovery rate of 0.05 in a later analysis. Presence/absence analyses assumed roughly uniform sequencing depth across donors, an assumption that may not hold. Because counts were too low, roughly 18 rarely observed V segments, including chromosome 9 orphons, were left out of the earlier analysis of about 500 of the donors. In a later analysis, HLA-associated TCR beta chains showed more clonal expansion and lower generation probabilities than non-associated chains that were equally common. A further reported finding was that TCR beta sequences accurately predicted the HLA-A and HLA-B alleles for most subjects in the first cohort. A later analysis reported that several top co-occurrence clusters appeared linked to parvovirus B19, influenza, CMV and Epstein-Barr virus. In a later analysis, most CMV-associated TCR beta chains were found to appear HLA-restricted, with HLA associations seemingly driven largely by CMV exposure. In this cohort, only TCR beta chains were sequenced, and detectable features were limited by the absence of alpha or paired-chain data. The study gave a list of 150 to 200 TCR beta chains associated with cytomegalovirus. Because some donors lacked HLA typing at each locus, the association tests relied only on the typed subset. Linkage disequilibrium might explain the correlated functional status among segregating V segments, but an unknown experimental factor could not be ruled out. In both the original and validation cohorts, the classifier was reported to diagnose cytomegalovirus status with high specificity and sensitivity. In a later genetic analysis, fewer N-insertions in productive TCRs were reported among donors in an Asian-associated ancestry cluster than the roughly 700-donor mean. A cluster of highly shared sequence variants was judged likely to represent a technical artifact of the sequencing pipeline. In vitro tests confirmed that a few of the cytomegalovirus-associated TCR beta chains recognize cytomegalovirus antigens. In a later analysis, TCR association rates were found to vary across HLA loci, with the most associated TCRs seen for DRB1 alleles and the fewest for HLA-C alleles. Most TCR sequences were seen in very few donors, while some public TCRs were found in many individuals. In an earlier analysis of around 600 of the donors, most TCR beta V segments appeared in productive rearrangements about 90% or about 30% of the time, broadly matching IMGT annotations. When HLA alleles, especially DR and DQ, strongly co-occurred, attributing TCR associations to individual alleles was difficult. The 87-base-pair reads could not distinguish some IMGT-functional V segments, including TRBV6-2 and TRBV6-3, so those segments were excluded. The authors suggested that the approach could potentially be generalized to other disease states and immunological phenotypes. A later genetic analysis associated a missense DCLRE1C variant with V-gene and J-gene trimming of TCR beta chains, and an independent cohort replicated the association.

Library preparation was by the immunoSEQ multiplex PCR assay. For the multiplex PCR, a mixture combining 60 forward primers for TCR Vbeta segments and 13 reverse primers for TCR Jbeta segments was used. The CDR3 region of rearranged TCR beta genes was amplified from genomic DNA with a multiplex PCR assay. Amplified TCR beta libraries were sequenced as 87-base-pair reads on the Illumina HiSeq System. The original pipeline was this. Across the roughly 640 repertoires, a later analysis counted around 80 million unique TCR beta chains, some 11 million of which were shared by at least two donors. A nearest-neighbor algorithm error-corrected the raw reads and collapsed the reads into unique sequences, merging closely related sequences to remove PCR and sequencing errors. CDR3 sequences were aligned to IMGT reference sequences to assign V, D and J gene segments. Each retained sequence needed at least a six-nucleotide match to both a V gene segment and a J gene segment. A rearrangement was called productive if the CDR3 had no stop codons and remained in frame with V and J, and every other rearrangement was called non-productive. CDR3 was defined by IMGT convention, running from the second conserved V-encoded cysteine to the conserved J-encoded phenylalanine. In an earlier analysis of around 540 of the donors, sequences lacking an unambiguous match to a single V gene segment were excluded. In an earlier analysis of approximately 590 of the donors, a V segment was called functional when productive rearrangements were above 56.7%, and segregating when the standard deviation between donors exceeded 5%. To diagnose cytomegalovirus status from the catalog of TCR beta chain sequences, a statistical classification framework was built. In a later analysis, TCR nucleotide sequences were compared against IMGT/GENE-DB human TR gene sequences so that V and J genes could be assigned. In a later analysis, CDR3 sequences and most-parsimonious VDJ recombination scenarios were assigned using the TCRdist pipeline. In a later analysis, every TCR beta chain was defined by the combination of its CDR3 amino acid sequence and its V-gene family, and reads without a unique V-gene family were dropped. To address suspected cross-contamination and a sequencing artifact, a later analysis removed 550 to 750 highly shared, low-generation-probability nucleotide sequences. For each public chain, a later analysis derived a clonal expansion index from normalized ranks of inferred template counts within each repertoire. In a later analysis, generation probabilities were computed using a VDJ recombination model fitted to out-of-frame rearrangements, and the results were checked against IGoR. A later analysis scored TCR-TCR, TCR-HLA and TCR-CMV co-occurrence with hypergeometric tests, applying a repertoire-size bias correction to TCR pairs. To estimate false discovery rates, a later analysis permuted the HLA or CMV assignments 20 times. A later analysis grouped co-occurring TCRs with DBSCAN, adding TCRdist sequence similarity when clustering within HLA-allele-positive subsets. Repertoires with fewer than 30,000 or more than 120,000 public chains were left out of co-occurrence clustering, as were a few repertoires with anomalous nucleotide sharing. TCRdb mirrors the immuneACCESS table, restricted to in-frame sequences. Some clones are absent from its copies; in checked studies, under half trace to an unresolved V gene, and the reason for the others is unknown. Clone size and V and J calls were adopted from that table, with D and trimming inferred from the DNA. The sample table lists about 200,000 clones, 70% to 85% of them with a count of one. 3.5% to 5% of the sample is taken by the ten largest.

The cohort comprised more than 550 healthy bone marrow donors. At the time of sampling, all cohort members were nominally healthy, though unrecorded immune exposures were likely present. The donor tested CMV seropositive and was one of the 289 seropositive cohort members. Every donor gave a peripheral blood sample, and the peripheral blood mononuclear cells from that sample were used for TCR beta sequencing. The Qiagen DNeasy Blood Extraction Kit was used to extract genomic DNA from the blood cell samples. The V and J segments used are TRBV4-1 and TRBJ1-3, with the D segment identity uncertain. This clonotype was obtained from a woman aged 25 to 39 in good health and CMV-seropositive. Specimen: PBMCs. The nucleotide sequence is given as TGCGCCAGCAGCCAAGATTCACTCGGGGACACCATATATTTT. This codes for CASSQDSLGDTIYF.